One sample yielded the 24 T cell receptor beta chains listed below, sequenced in a study of a mutant IDH1 vaccine in newly diagnosed glioma. The antigens of these receptors remain unknown. The time point: week 47, end of study. All doses held 300 ug of mutant IDH1 20-mer peptide, with topical imiquimod. The assay was immunoSEQ multiplex PCR, and TCRdb's table has in-frame clones only and misses some. The sample holds around 100,000 clones, 89% seen once. Here the sequenced sample was PBMCs, taken from a glioma patient whose treatment included an IDH1 peptide vaccine. These receptors were collected from a woman between 45 and 65 years old with glioma.

This clone has only a few counts. The gene calls are TRBV6-1 and TRBJ1-1; 7 positions agree with TRBD1. Germline V lookup: CDR1 MNHNS, CDR2 SASEGT. V lost 4 bases and J lost 3; bases outside the gene matches: 11. This CDR3 is 16 amino acids long. The CDR3 protein is CASSASDRRTYTEAFF. For the CDR3, the DNA is TGTGCCAGCAGTGCCTCGGACAGGCGGACCTACACTGAAGCTTTCTTT.

The rearrangement uses TRBV5-1 and TRBJ1-2; 7 bases line up with TRBD1. Trimming cost V 4 bases and J 4 bases; bases outside gene matches: 7. Germline-derived CDR1 and CDR2 are SGHRS and YFSETQ. This CDR3 has 14 residues. DNA for the CDR3: TGCGCCAGCAGCGGCCTGGGGACAGCCTATGGCTACACCTTC. Amino acids: CASSGLGTAYGYTF.

The chain joins TRBV9 to TRBJ2-7; perhaps TRBD1 as D (5 bases). CDR3 size: 15 residues. Trimming pared 3 bases from V and 6 bases from J, leaving 19 bases between. CDR1 SGDLS and CDR2 YYNGEE come from the germline V gene. In DNA form, the CDR3 reads TGTGCCAGCAGCGGTGCCCCCCCAGGGCCCCTCGAGCAGTACTTC. As protein: CASSGAPPGPLEQYF.

The chain has TRBV27 and TRBJ1-2, with D possibly being TRBD1 (6 bases). Trimming removed 8 bases from V and 8 bases from J, with 12 bases in between. Per the germline V gene, CDR1 is MNHEY and CDR2 is SMNVEV (reference sequence). The length of the CDR3 is 11 residues. The CDR3 sequence: CASGGAGGYTF. CDR3 in DNA: TGTGCCAGCGGGGGGGCGGGAGGCTACACCTTC.

This chain connects TRBV28 to TRBJ2-3; 8 bases are a match to TRBD2. There are 15 residues in the CDR3. Per germline, CDR1 MDHEN and CDR2 SYDVKM. Losses at the gene ends were 3 bases for V and 3 bases for J; bases not matched to a gene: 5. DNA of the CDR3: TGTGCCAGCAGTTTGCTCCGACTAGCGACAGATACGCAGTATTTT. Residues: CASSLLRLATDTQYF. The variable domain in full, completed from reference TRBV28 and TRBJ2-3, reads DVKVTQSSRYLVKRTGEKVFLECVQDMDHENMFWYRQDPGLGLRLIYFSYDVKMKEKGDIPEGYSVSREKKERFSLILESASTNQTSMYLCASSLLRLATDTQYFGPGTRLTVL.

This chain connects TRBV19 to TRBJ2-1; TRBD2 aligns across 12 bases. The J segment lost 10 bases and the V segment lost 1 base, leaving 2 bases of the junction unmatched. The CDR3 consists of 14 residues. Germline CDR1 and CDR2: LNHDA and SQIVND (reference sequence). The CDR3 sequence is CASSIGTSGEEQFF. The CDR3 nucleotides are TGTGCCAGTAGTATAGGGACTAGCGGGGAGGAGCAGTTCTTC. The full variable domain, with the rest looked up from reference TRBV19 and TRBJ2-1, is DGGITQSPKYLFRKEGQNVTLSCEQNLNHDAMYWYRQDPGQGLRLIYYSQIVNDFQKGDIAEGYSVSREKKESFPLTVTSAQKNPTAFYLCASSIGTSGEEQFFGPGTRLTVL.

The CDR3 DNA is TGCGCCAGCAGCCAACGGACAGGGGGTGGCAAAAACATTCAGTACTTC. Amino acids: CASSQRTGGGKNIQYF. The chain joins TRBV4-1 to TRBJ2-4; TRBD1 aligns across 10 bases. The V and J ends lost 2 bases and 3 bases, in that order; junction bases with no gene match: 4. CDR3 length equals 16 residues. The germline V gene has CDR1 MGHRA and CDR2 YSYEKL.

The rearrangement uses TRBV6-1 and TRBJ1-3; D ambiguous. The CDR3 is made up of 11 amino acids. Germline V gene sequence: CDR1 MNHNS, CDR2 SASEGT. V shed 5 bases and J shed 4 bases, with 3 bases lying between them. The CDR3 region is CASSRGNTIYF. The DNA of the CDR3 is TGTGCCAGCAGTCGCGGAAACACCATATATTTT.

This clone turned up a few times. The V call is TRBV25-1, the J call TRBJ2-3; 8 nucleotides align to TRBD1. Germline V gene lookup returns CDR1 MGHDK and CDR2 SYGVNS. The V and J ends lost 1 base and 2 bases, in that order; junction bases with no gene match: 2. The length of the CDR3 is 15 residues. The CDR3 loop reads CASSEWTGHTDTQYF. The CDR3 nucleotides read TGTGCCAGCAGTGAATGGACAGGGCACACAGATACGCAGTATTTT. The complete variable domain, with remaining parts taken from reference TRBV25-1 and TRBJ2-3, reads EADIYQTPRYLVIGTGKKITLECSQTMGHDKMYWYQQDPGMELHLIHYSYGVNSTEKGDLSSESTVSRIRTEHFPLTLESARPSHTSQYLCASSEWTGHTDTQYFGPGTRLTVL.

V gene TRBV30 combines with J gene TRBJ2-1; no firm D call. With 3 bases removed from V and 1 base from J, the gap between germline ends came to 10 bases. Germline lookup yields CDR1 GTSNPN and CDR2 SVGIG (reference sequence). The CDR3 contains 14 residues. As DNA, the CDR3 is TGTGCCTGGAGAATCCTCCAATCCTACAATGAGCAGTTCTTC. Its protein product is CAWRILQSYNEQFF.

The chain joins TRBV6-1 to TRBJ2-7; 9 bases are a match to TRBD1. Trimming at V came to 6 bases and at J to 0 bases, leaving 6 bases not matched to a gene. From germline, CDR1 is MNHNS and CDR2 SASEGT. This CDR3 spans 15 amino acids. This chain's CDR3 is CASRPGTGNSYEQYF. CDR3 nucleotide sequence: TGTGCCAGCAGACCCGGGACAGGGAACTCCTACGAGCAGTACTTC.

This sequence joins TRBV15 and TRBJ1-1, with D perhaps matching TRBD1 (6 bases). Germline V lookup: CDR1 LNHNV, CDR2 YYDKDF (reference sequence). CDR3 length: 15 amino acids. V lost 2 bases to trimming and J lost 4 bases, with 14 bases between them. The CDR3 protein is CATSRTGIGGTEAFF. The CDR3 region has the DNA TGTGCCACCAGCAGAACAGGGATCGGGGGCACTGAAGCTTTCTTT.

This chain connects TRBV10-2 to TRBJ2-7; TRBD1 aligns across 8 bases. Germline V gives CDR1 WSHSY, CDR2 SAAADI. Losses at the gene ends were 7 bases for V and 4 bases for J; bases not matched to a gene: 12. CDR3 length: 15 residues. The DNA of the CDR3 is TGCGCCAGCACTGACAGGGGCCCAAGGAAATACGAGCAGTACTTC. Translated: CASTDRGPRKYEQYF.

This chain links TRBV6-1 with TRBJ1-4; D remains unclear. Trimming removed 0 bases at V and 9 bases at J, with 8 bases between. Germline V gene data show CDR1 as MNHNS and CDR2 as SASEGT. There are 13 residues in the CDR3. The CDR3 nucleotides are TGTGCCAGCAGTGAAGCAGAAGGCCAAAAACTGTTTTTT. Protein: CASSEAEGQKLFF.

The chain has TRBV10-3 and TRBJ1-2, with 7 bases that match TRBD1. Germline CDR1 ENHRY, CDR2 SYGVKD. The V gene end was trimmed by 0 bases and the J gene end by 2 bases; junction bases not matched to a gene: 9. The CDR3 runs 17 residues. CDR3 coding DNA: TGTGCCATCAGTGAGTCCCCTGGGAGGGGACAGAACTATGGCTACACCTTC. This sequence encodes CAISESPGRGQNYGYTF.

V usage is TRBV5-1 and J usage is TRBJ1-3, with a tentative D call TRBD1 (6 bases). The CDR3 sequence is 14 residues long. V gave up 3 bases and J gave up 2 bases, with 9 bases separating them. Germline lookup yields CDR1 SGHRS and CDR2 YFSETQ. CDR3 in DNA: TGCGCCAGCAGCTCCCAGGGGACTGGAAACACCATATATTTT. This sequence encodes CASSSQGTGNTIYF.

The rearrangement uses TRBV10-3 and TRBJ2-6; 7 nucleotides align to TRBD2. Trimming at V came to 6 bases and at J to 3 bases, leaving 14 bases not matched to a gene. The CDR3 has 18 amino acids. Germline CDR1 reads ENHRY; CDR2 reads SYGVKD. The CDR3 sequence: CAIRDGGSILRGANVLTF. CDR3 in DNA: TGTGCCATCAGGGACGGCGGGAGCATCCTTCGTGGGGCCAACGTCCTGACTTTC.

The chain employs TRBV10-3 and TRBJ2-3, with D possibly being TRBD2 (6 bases). This CDR3 is built from 16 residues. Trimming took off 2 bases at V and 2 bases at J, with 14 bases between the two ends. Germline V lookup: CDR1 ENHRY, CDR2 SYGVKD. CDR3 protein: CAISERGREATDTQYF. The CDR3 DNA sequence: TGTGCCATCAGTGAGCGTGGGCGGGAAGCCACAGATACGCAGTATTTT.

In this sample, this clone turned up once. The genes are TRBV28 and TRBJ2-7, with D perhaps TRBD2 (5 bases). CDR1 is MDHEN and CDR2 is SYDVKM in the germline V gene. The V and J ends lost 6 bases and 0 bases respectively, with 9 bases between them. The CDR3 is 13 amino acids. The CDR3 nucleotides are TGTGCCAGCAGCCCGACTACCTCCTACGAGCAGTACTTC. This translates into CASSPTTSYEQYF.

V gene TRBV10-1 combines with J gene TRBJ2-5; 10 bases are a match to TRBD2. J lost 6 bases, V lost 5 bases, and 3 bases had no gene match. This CDR3 has 13 residues. Germline CDR1 reads WNHNN; CDR2 reads SYGVQD (reference sequence). The CDR3 here is CASSPSGSQTQYF. Here the CDR3 DNA reads TGCGCCAGCAGTCCTAGCGGGAGCCAGACCCAGTACTTC.

The V call is TRBV30, the J call TRBJ2-1; 7 bases fit TRBD1. The CDR3 consists of 14 residues. Trimming at V came to 3 bases and at J to 5 bases, leaving 7 bases not matched to a gene. Germline V CDR1 and CDR2: GTSNPN, SVGIG (reference sequence). The CDR3 region is CAWRRGRGNNEQFF. DNA for the CDR3: TGTGCCTGGAGGCGCGGCAGGGGGAACAATGAGCAGTTCTTC.

The chain has TRBV5-4 and TRBJ1-2, with a weak D call TRBD1 (5 bases). This CDR3 spans 15 amino acids. V was clipped by 4 bases and J by 4 bases, with 17 bases between them. Germline V gives CDR1 SGHNT, CDR2 YYREEE (reference sequence). The CDR3 DNA reads TGTGCCAGCAGCCTACGTTCGGGGGGGATCTATGGCTACACCTTC. Protein sequence: CASSLRSGGIYGYTF.

The chain has TRBV29-1 and TRBJ2-1; 8 bases line up with TRBD2. With 4 bases clipped from V and 5 bases from J, the junction kept 4 bases outside the gene matches. Germline V CDR1 and CDR2: SQVTM, ANQGSEA. The CDR3 is made up of 13 amino acids. The CDR3 here is CSVVAGGDNEQFF. The CDR3 DNA sequence: TGCAGCGTTGTCGCGGGAGGCGACAATGAGCAGTTCTTC.

Regarding this clone: This sample also contains other DNA sequences that code for the same CDR3. This rearrangement joins TRBV9 to TRBJ2-5; TRBD2 is a possible D gene (6 bases). Germline CDR1 and CDR2: SGDLS and YYNGEE. V lost 0 bases to trimming and J lost 1 base, with 7 bases between them. The CDR3 consists of 14 residues. The CDR3 sequence: CASSVGGTQETQYF. CDR3 nucleotides: TGTGCCAGCAGCGTAGGCGGGACCCAAGAGACCCAGTACTTC.